Below, 13 T cell receptor beta chains from the same sample are listed, as sequenced in a study of shared clonotypes between healthy human individuals. Sequencing was performed with immunoSEQ multiplex PCR; in TCRdb, only in-frame clones are kept and a portion is missing. The data hold around 1.9 million clones, with around 93% observed a single time. Naive CD8 cells lacked CD45RO and underwent positive selection for CCR7, leaving out terminally differentiated effector memory CD45RA+ cells. Sequencing was carried out using naive CD8+ T cells from PBMCs. The receptors come from a man between 18 and 29 years old in good health. Some clones in this sample may be carry-over from other donors' samples.

The rearrangement uses TRBV6-6 and TRBJ2-1, with 7 bases aligning to TRBD2. With 6 bases clipped from V and 5 bases from J, the junction kept 13 bases outside the gene matches. Germline V gene lookup returns CDR1 MNHNY and CDR2 SVGAGI (reference sequence). The CDR3 consists of 16 residues. CDR3 sequence reads: CASRPGLWGGNNEQFF. The CDR3 nucleotides are TGTGCCAGCAGGCCTGGTCTCTGGGGGGGGAACAATGAGCAGTTCTTC.

The V call is TRBV11-2, the J call TRBJ1-5; TRBD1 aligns across 8 bases. V lost 1 base, J lost 7 bases, and 6 bases stayed unmatched. Germline CDR1 and CDR2: SGHAT and FQNNGV. The length of the CDR3 is 15 residues. CDR3 region: CASSLGRTGTQPQHF. The CDR3 bases are TGTGCCAGCAGCTTAGGTAGGACAGGGACGCAGCCCCAGCATTTT.

This clone turned up a few times. The chain combines TRBV27 with TRBJ2-1; tentative D call: TRBD1 (5 bases). Between the trimmed V and J ends, which lost 6 bases and 10 bases, there was a span of 10 bases. Germline CDR1 MNHEY, CDR2 SMNVEV (reference sequence). The CDR3 is 11 residues long. The CDR3 here is CASSQGFEQFF. CDR3 in DNA: TGTGCCAGCAGCCAGGGATTCGAGCAGTTCTTC.

V gene TRBV29-1 combines with J gene TRBJ2-5; a weak D match, TRBD2 (5 bases). The closer fit of TRBJ2-7 to the DNA end suggests the J call may be wrong. Germline V lookup: CDR1 SQVTM, CDR2 ANQGSEA. The CDR3 loop spans 14 amino acids. The CDR3: CSVETGKRSHEQYF. The CDR3 region has the DNA TGCAGCGTTGAAACGGGGAAGAGGTCCCACGAGCAGTACTTC.

CDR3 region: CASNIGTGSYEQYF. CDR3 coding DNA: TGTGCCAGTAATATTGGGACAGGGAGCTACGAGCAGTACTTC. This chain links TRBV19 with TRBJ2-7, with TRBD1 matching over 9 bases. This CDR3 contains 14 residues. V shed 7 bases, J shed 3 bases, and the junction held 7 bases outside the gene matches. Germline V gene lookup returns CDR1 LNHDA and CDR2 SQIVND (reference sequence). The entire variable domain, with the rest obtained from reference TRBV19 and TRBJ2-7, is as follows: DGGITQSPKYLFRKEGQNVTLSCEQNLNHDAMYWYRQDPGQGLRLIYYSQIVNDFQKGDIAEGYSVSREKKESFPLTVTSAQKNPTAFYLCASNIGTGSYEQYFGPGTRLTVT.

Notes on this clone: The same CDR3 can be traced to other DNA sequences in this sample. The genes are TRBV7-9 and TRBJ1-1, with D hard to call. With 5 bases removed from V and 4 bases from J, the gap between germline ends came to 8 bases. Germline CDR1 and CDR2: SEHNR and FQNEAQ (reference sequence). CDR3 length equals 12 residues. DNA for the CDR3: TGTGCCAGCAGCCCCCGGGGCACTGAAGCTTTCTTT. Translating gives CASSPRGTEAFF.

This clone was observed a handful of times. V usage is TRBV5-1 and J usage is TRBJ1-1; 7 bases match TRBD1. Trimming took 3 bases from V and 8 from J; bases not matched to a gene: 7. CDR1 and CDR2 (germline): SGHRS, YFSETQ. This CDR3 spans 13 amino acids. For the CDR3, the DNA is TGCGCCAGCAGCTGGGGGACAGCCCACGAAGCTTTCTTT. It encodes CASSWGTAHEAFF.

The chain uses TRBV4-1 and TRBJ2-1, with D possibly being TRBD2 (7 bases). V lost 5 bases, J lost 10 bases, and 12 bases lay in between. Per the germline V gene, CDR1 is MGHRA and CDR2 is YSYEKL. This CDR3 region has 12 residues. The CDR3 here is CASSGGRGEQFF. The CDR3, as DNA: TGCGCCAGCAGCGGGGGGCGGGGGGAGCAGTTCTTC.

This chain links TRBV29-1 with TRBJ2-3, with D hard to call. The CDR3 consists of 11 residues. The V end was cut by 1 base, the J end by 5 bases, with 4 bases between. Germline V CDR1 and CDR2: SQVTM, ANQGSEA. CDR3 protein: CSVEVEDTQYF. For the CDR3, the DNA is TGCAGCGTTGAAGTGGAAGATACGCAGTATTTT.

The chain employs TRBV7-9 and TRBJ1-5; no clear D gene. The CDR3 covers 10 residues. Trimming pared 4 bases from V and 9 bases from J, leaving 4 bases between. Germline V gives CDR1 SEHNR, CDR2 FQNEAQ (reference sequence). DNA for the CDR3: TGTGCCAGCAGCTCCAGGCCCCAGCATTTT. Its protein is CASSSRPQHF.

The V and J genes are TRBV27 and TRBJ2-7; D unclear. V shed 5 bases and J shed 1 base, with 18 bases lying between them. Germline-derived CDR1 and CDR2 are MNHEY and SMNVEV (reference sequence). CDR3 length: 16 residues. The CDR3, as DNA: TGTGCCAGCAGTGCCTCTGGAGCTGGGGAATCCTACGAGCAGTACTTC. Amino acids: CASSASGAGESYEQYF.

This rearrangement joins TRBV10-3 to TRBJ2-1; D uncertain. Germline V lookup: CDR1 ENHRY, CDR2 SYGVKD. V was trimmed by 2 bases and J by 4 bases, leaving 15 bases between them. The length of the CDR3 is 16 residues. The CDR3 region has the DNA TGTGCCATCAGTGAGGTTTTGGCAGTACCTTACAATGAGCAGTTCTTC. Translation: CAISEVLAVPYNEQFF.

V is TRBV5-4 and J is TRBJ1-2; D call uncertain. Germline V gives CDR1 SGHNT, CDR2 YYREEE (reference sequence). CDR3 length: 13 amino acids. The germline V and J ends were trimmed by 6 bases and 2 bases, with 11 bases remaining between them. The CDR3 reads CASTGPPNYGYTF. DNA of the CDR3: TGTGCCAGCACCGGACCGCCAAACTATGGCTACACCTTC.